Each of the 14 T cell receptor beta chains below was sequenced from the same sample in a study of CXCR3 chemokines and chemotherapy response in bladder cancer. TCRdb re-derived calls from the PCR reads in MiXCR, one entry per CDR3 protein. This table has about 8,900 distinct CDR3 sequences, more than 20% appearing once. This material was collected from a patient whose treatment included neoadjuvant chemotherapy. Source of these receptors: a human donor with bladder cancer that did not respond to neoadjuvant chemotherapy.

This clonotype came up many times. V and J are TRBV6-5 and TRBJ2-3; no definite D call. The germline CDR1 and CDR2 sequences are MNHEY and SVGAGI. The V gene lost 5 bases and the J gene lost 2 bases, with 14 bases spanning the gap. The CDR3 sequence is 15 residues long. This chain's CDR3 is CASSSEWGSTDTQYF. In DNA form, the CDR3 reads TGTGCCAGCAGTAGCGAATGGGGATCCACAGATACGCAGTATTTT.

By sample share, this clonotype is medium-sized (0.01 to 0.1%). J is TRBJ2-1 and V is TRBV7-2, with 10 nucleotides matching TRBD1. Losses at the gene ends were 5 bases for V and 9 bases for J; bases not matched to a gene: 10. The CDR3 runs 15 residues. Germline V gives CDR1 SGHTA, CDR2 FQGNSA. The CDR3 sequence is CASSAPGTGEGEQFF. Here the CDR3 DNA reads TGTGCCAGCAGCGCCCCCGGGACAGGGGAAGGTGAGCAGTTCTTC. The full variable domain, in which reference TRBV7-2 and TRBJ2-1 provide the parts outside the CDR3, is GAGVSQSPSNKVTEKGKDVELRCDPISGHTALYWYRQSLGQGLEFLIYFQGNSAPDKSGLPSDRFSAERTGGSVSTLTIQRTQQEDSAVYLCASSAPGTGEGEQFFGPGTRLTVL.

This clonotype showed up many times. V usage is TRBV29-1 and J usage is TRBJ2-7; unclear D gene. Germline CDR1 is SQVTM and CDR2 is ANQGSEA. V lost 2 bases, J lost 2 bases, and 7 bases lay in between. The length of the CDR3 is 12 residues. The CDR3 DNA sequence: TGCAGCGTTGAACCCCGTCCCTACGAGCAGTACTTC. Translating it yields CSVEPRPYEQYF.

CDR3 nucleotides: TGTGCCAGCAACGAGTACAATGAGCAGTTCTTC. Translation gives CASNEYNEQFF. The genes are TRBV25-1 and TRBJ2-1; D is ambiguous. The germline V gene has CDR1 MGHDK and CDR2 SYGVNS. This CDR3 has 11 residues. Trimming removed 7 bases from V and 4 bases from J, with 5 bases in between.

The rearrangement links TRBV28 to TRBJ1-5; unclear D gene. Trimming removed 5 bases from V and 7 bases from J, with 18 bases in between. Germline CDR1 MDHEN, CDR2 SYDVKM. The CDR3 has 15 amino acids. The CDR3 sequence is CASSLTTPIGQPQHF. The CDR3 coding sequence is TGTGCCAGCAGTCTGACTACACCGATCGGGCAGCCCCAGCATTTT.

The CDR3 spells CASKGRGGADTQYF. Written as DNA, the CDR3 is TGTGCCAGCAAGGGGCGGGGGGGCGCTGATACGCAGTATTTT. V is TRBV2 and J is TRBJ2-3, with TRBD2 identical over 9 bases. V lost 7 bases to trimming and J lost 6 bases; unmatched junction nucleotides: 8. This CDR3 is 14 amino acids long. CDR1 and CDR2 from the germline V gene are SNHLY and FYNNEI.

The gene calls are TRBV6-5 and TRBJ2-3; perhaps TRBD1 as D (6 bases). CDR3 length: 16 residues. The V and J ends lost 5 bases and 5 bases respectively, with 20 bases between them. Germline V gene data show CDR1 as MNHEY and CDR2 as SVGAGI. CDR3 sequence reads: CASSTGTRLFQDTQYF. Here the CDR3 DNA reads TGTGCCAGCAGTACCGGGACACGACTCTTCCAAGATACGCAGTATTTT.

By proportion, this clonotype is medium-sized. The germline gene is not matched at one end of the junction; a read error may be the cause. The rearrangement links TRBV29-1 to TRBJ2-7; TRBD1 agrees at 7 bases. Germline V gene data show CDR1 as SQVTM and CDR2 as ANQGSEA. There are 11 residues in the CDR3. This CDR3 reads CSVAKSGGGLF. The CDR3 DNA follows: TGCAGCGTTGCAAAGTCAGGGGGTGGGCTCTTC.

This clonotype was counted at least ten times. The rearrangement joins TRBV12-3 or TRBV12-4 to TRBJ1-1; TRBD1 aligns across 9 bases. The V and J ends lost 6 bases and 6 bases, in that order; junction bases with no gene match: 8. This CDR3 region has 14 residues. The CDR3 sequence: CASRSTGGDPEAFF. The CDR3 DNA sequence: TGTGCCAGCAGGTCGACAGGGGGGGACCCTGAAGCTTTCTTT.

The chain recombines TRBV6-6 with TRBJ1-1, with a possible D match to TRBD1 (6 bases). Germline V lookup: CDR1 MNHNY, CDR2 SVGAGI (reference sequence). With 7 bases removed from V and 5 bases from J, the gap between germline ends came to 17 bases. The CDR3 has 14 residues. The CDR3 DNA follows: TGTGCCAGCATCGACGGCAGGGGAAAGACTGAAGCTTTCTTT. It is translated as CASIDGRGKTEAFF.

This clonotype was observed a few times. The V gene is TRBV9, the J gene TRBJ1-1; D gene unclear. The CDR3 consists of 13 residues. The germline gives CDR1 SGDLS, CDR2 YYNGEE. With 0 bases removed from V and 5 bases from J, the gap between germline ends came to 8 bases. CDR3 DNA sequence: TGTGCCAGCAGCGTAGGCTCTGGGACTGAAGCTTTCTTT. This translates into CASSVGSGTEAFF.

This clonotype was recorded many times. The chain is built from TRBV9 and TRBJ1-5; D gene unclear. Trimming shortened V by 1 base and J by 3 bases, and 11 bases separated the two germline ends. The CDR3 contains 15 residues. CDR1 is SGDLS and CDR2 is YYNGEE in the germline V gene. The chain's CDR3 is CASSVSTGPNQPQHF. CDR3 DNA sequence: TGTGCCAGCAGCGTATCAACCGGACCCAATCAGCCCCAGCATTTT.

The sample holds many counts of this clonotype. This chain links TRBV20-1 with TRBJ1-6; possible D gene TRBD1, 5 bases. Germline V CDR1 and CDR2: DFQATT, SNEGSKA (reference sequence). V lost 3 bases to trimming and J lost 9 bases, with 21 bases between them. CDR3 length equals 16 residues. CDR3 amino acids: CSASGHRPTQISPLHF. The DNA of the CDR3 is TGCAGTGCTAGCGGACATAGGCCAACCCAAATTTCACCCCTCCACTTT.

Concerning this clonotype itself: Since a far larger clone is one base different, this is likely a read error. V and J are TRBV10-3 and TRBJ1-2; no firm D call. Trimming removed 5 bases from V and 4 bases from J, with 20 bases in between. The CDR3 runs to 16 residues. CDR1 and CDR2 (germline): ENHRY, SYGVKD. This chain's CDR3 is CAISSTEDGNFYGYTF. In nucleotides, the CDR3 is TGTGCCATCAGTTCAACCGAGGACGGGAATTTCTATGGCTACACCTTC.